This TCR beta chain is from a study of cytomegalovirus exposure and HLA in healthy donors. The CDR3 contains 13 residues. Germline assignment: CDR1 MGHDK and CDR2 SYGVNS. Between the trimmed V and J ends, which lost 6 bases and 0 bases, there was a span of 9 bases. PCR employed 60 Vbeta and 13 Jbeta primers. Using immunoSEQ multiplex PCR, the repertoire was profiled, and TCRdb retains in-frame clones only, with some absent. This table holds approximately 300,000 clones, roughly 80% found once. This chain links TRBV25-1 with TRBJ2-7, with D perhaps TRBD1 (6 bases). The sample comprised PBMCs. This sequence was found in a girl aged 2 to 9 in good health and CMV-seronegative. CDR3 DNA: TGTGCCAGCAGCCAGGGGACCTCCTACGAGCAGTACTTC. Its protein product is CASSQGTSYEQYF.